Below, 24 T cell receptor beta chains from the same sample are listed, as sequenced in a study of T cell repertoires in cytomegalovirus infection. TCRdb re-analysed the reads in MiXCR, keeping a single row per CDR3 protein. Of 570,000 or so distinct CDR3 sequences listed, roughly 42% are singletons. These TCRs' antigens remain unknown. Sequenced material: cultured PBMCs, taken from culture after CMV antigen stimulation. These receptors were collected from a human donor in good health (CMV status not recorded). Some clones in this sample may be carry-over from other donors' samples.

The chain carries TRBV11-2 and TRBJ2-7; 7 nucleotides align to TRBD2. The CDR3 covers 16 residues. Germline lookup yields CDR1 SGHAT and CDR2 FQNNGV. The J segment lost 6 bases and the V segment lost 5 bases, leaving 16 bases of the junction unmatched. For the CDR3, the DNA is TGTGCCAGCAGCCCGGGTGGGCGGGGGTTCTTCCTCGAGCAGTACTTC. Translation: CASSPGGRGFFLEQYF.

For the CDR3, the DNA is TGTGCCAGCAGCTGGCGGGAGGGGAGCTCCTACGAGCAGTACTTC. Amino acids: CASSWREGSSYEQYF. This chain connects TRBV7-2 to TRBJ2-7; 9 bases fit TRBD2. V shed 4 bases and J 0 bases; nucleotides not matched to a gene: 4. This CDR3 has 15 residues. CDR1 SGHTA and CDR2 FQGNSA come from the germline V gene.

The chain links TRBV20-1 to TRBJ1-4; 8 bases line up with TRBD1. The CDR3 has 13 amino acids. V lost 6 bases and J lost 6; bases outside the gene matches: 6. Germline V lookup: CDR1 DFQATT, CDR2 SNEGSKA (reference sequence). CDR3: CSAPGQGDEKLFF. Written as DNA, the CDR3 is TGCAGTGCCCCCGGACAGGGAGATGAAAAACTGTTTTTT.

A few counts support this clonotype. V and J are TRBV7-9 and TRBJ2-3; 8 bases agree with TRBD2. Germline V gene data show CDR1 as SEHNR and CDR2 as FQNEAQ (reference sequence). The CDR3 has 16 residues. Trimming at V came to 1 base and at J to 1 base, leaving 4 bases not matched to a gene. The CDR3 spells CASSLEGLEGTDTQYF. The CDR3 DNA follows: TGTGCCAGCAGCTTAGAGGGACTAGAGGGCACAGATACGCAGTATTTT.

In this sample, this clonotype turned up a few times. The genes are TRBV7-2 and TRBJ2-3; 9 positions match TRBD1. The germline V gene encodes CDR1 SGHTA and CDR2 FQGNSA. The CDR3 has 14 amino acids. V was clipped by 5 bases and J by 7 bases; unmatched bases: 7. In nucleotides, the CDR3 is TGTGCCAGCAGCCTAGGACAGGGGACACATACGCAGTATTTT. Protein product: CASSLGQGTHTQYF.

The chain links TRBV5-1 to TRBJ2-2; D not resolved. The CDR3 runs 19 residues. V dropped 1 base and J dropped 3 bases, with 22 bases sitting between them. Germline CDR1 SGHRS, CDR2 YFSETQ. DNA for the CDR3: TGCGCCAGCAGCTTGCTACTCACTCCGAGATCGTGGGACACCGGGGAGCTGTTTTTT. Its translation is CASSLLLTPRSWDTGELFF.

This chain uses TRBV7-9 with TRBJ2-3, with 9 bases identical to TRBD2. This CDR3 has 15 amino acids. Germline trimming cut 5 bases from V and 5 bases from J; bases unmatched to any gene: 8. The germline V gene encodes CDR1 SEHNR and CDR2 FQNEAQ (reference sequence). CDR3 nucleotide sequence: TGTGCCAGCAGCGGAGCGGGAGGATGGGGAGATACGCAGTATTTT. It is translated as CASSGAGGWGDTQYF.

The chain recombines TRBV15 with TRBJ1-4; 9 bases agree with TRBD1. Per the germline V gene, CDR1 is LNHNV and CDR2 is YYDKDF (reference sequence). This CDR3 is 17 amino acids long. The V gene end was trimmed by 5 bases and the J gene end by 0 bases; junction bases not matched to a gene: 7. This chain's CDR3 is CATSSGQGFATNEKLFF. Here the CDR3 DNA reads TGTGCCACCAGCTCGGGACAGGGTTTCGCAACTAATGAAAAACTGTTTTTT.

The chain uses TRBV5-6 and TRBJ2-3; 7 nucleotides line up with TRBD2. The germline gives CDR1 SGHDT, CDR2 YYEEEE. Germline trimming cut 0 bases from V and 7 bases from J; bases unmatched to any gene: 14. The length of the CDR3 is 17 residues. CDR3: CASSLAASGRLFYTQYF. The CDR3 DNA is TGTGCCAGCAGCTTGGCAGCTAGCGGCCGACTCTTCTATACGCAGTATTTT.

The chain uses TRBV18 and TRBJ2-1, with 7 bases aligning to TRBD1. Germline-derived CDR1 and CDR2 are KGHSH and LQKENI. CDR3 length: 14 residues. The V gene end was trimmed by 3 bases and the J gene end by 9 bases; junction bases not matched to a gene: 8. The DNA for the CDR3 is TGTGCCAGCTCACCTTACGACAGGGCGAGTGAGCAGTTCTTC. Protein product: CASSPYDRASEQFF.

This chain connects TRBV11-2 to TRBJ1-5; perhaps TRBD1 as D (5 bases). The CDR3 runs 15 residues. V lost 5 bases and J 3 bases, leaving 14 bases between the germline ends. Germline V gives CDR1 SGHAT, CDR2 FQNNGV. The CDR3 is CASSGDGLPNQPQHF. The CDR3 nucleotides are TGTGCCAGCAGCGGGGACGGGCTCCCCAATCAGCCCCAGCATTTT.

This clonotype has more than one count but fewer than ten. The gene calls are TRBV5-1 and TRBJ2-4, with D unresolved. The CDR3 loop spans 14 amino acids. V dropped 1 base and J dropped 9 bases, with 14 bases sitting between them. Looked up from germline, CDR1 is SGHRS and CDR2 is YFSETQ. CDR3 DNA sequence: TGCGCCAGCAGCTTGTCCTCGCCCTCCGTCATTCAGTACTTC. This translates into CASSLSSPSVIQYF.

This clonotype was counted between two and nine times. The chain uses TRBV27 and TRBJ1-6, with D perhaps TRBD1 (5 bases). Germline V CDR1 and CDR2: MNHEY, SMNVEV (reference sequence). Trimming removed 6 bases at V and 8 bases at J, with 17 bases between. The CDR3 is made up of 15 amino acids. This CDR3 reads CASRQAGTDYSPLHF. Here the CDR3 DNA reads TGTGCCAGCAGACAGGCCGGGACGGATTATTCACCCCTCCACTTT.

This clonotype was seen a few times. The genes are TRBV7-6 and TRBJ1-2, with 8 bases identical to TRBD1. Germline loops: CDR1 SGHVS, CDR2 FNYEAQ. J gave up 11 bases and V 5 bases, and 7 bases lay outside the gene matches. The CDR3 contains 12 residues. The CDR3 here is CASSPGGTLYTF. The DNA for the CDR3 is TGTGCCAGCAGCCCAGGGGGCACCCTATACACCTTC.

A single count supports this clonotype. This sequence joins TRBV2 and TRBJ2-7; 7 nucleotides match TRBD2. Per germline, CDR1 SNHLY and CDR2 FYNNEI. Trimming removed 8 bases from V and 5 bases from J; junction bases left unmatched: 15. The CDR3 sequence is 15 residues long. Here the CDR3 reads CASDGEGRGRNEQYF. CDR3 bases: TGTGCCAGCGACGGAGAAGGTCGCGGGAGAAACGAGCAGTACTTC.

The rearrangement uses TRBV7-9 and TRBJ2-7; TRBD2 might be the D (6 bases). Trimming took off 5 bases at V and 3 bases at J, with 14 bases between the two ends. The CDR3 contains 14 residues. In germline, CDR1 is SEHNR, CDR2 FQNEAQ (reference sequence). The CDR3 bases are TGTGCCAGCAGCGGGGGGAATAGACACTACGAGCAGTACTTC. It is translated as CASSGGNRHYEQYF.

As DNA, the CDR3 is TGTGCCAGTAGTATAGTTGTGGGGGGGCCGGTCGAGACAGATACGCAGTATTTT. Translated, it gives CASSIVVGGPVETDTQYF. This sequence joins TRBV19 and TRBJ2-3, with TRBD2 as a possible D gene (7 bases). Trimming stripped 1 base from V and 3 bases from J, with 20 bases between. The CDR3 loop spans 18 amino acids. Germline-derived CDR1 and CDR2 are LNHDA and SQIVND (reference sequence).

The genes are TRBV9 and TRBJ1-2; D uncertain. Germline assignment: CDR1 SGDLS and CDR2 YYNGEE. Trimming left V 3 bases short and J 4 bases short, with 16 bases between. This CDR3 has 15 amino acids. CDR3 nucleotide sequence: TGTGCCAGCAGCGCCCAAACCCTTCCTGCCTATGGCTACACCTTC. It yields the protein CASSAQTLPAYGYTF.

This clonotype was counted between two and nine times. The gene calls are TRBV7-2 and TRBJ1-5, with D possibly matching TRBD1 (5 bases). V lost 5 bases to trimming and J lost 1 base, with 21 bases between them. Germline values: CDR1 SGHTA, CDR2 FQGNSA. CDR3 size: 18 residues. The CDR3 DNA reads TGTGCCAGCAGCCTTCCCCTCGGGACCGCCCTAAGCAATCAGCCCCAGCATTTT. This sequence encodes CASSLPLGTALSNQPQHF.

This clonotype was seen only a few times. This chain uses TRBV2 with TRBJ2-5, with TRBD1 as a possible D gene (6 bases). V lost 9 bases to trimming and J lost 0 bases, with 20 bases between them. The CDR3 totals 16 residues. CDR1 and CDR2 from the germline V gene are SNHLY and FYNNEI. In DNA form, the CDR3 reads TGTGCCAGTCAGTGGGGGCCCCGGACTGACCAAGAGACCCAGTACTTC. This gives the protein CASQWGPRTDQETQYF.

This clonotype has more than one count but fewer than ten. The CDR3 DNA is TGTGCCAGCAGCTTGGAACTTACCACAGATACGCAGTATTTT. It translates to CASSLELTTDTQYF. The rearrangement links TRBV7-8 to TRBJ2-3, with D unclear. The CDR3 contains 14 residues. V gave up 3 bases and J gave up 2 bases, with 9 bases separating them. From germline, CDR1 is SGHVS and CDR2 FQNEAQ.

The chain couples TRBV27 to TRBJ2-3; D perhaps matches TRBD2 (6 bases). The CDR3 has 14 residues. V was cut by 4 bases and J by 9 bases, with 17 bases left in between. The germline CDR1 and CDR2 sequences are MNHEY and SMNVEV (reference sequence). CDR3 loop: CASSSPSSSATQYF. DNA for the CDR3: TGTGCCAGCAGTTCACCTTCCTCTAGCGCGACGCAGTATTTT.

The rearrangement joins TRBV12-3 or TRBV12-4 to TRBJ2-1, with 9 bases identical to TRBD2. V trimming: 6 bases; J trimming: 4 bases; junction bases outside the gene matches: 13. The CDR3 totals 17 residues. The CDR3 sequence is CASSPPLQAGGYNEQFF. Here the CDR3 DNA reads TGTGCCAGCAGCCCACCCTTACAAGCGGGGGGTTACAATGAGCAGTTCTTC.

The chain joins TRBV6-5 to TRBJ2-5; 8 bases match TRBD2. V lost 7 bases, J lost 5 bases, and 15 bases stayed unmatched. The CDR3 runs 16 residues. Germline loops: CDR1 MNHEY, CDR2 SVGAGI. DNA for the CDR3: TGTGCCAGCACCCGGAGGAGCGGGGGCCTTCGGGAGACCCAGTACTTC. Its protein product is CASTRRSGGLRETQYF.